The entry below describes one T cell receptor (beta chain). This entry belongs to a study of blood T cell repertoires in COVID-19. Across the whole study: Both acute and convalescent COVID-19 samples were obtained from the United States, Italy and Spain.

J was trimmed by 0 bases and V by 3 bases; bases with no gene match: 5. Germline lookup yields CDR1 SGHRS and CDR2 YFSETQ. The CDR3 runs to 16 residues. Sequenced by immunoSEQ multiplex PCR; TCRdb stores in-frame clones only, minus some. The sample gives roughly 60,000 clones, almost 85% of which show up once; roughly 4% is in the top ten. The receptor was isolated from a man in his 60s with acute or convalescent COVID-19. V is TRBV5-1 and J is TRBJ1-3; 8 bases agree with TRBD1. The sequencing sample was made of peripheral blood. CDR3 sequence reads: CASSWGQASSGNTIYF. CDR3 bases: TGCGCCAGCAGCTGGGGACAGGCTTCCTCTGGAAACACCATATATTTT.